Detailed here is one T cell receptor beta chain. Its antigen remains unknown. The PCR had 60 Vbeta and 13 Jbeta primers. Authors' analysis steps: Unique TCR beta chains numbered approximately 80 million in a later analysis, with roughly 10 million shared. The protocol was immunoSEQ multiplex PCR, while the TCRdb copy is restricted to in-frame clones and leaves out a portion. Clonal size and the V and J genes are those of that table, whereas D and trimming came from the DNA. In the table there are some 170,000 clones, approximately 80% of which are singletons. The entry originates in a study of cytomegalovirus exposure and HLA in healthy donors. General study findings and limits: In an earlier analysis, most TCR beta V segments were productive about 87% or about 30% of the time.

Germline CDR1 and CDR2: WSHSY and SAAADI. V trimming: 2 bases; J trimming: 7 bases; junction bases outside the gene matches: 11. This CDR3 is built from 16 residues. The sample consisted of PBMCs. This chain uses TRBV10-2 with TRBJ2-1; 7 nucleotides agree with TRBD1. This clonotype was obtained from a man aged 25 to 40 in good health and CMV-seropositive. CDR3 loop: CASSEPRDSTRNEQFF. The CDR3 DNA reads as TGCGCCAGCAGTGAGCCCCGGGACAGCACCCGAAATGAGCAGTTCTTC.